This T cell receptor beta chain was found in a study of blood T cells in healthy people across ages. A note on this clonotype: Its antigen is still unknown.

With a J-beta primer mix and a sample-barcoded 5' primer, a second PCR ran 7 to 11 cycles. Every cDNA molecule bore a tag from a template-switch adaptor containing 12 random nucleotides. CDR3-containing paired-end reads numbered at least 2.5 million in each sample. TCRdb re-analysed the 5' RACE reads in MiXCR, keeping a single row per CDR3 protein. The profile shows approximately 800,000 distinct CDR3 sequences, 40% to 65% of them singletons. Regarding the study as a whole: Higher diversity, along with more naive CD4+ cells, distinguished long-lived donors from aged donors.

Collection of 8.5 to 10 milliliters of peripheral blood was performed for each donor. The material sequenced was blood. The TCR sequence derives from a man older than 75 in good health.

Here the CDR3 reads CASNAVLGCAAYEQYF. CDR3 in DNA: TGTGCCAGCAATGCCGTCTTAGGTTGCGCGGCCTACGAGCAGTACTTC. The genes are TRBV12-3 or TRBV12-4 and TRBJ2-7, with D unclear. Trimming pared 7 bases from V and 2 bases from J, leaving 21 bases between. This CDR3 has 16 residues.